The following is a TCR beta chain sequence with its context. The antigen is not known. The source of the sample is a study of OX40 agonist ivuxolimab in advanced cancers. Study findings and constraints: Among the lowest peripheral clonal expansion occurred in 0.1-3.0 mg/kg partial responders.

Clones were read by immunoSEQ multiplex PCR, and TCRdb kept only the in-frame ones, dropping some. The repertoire holds under 80,000 clones, with roughly 91% as singletons. Germline assignment: CDR1 WSHSY and CDR2 SAAADI. The germline V and J ends were trimmed by 6 bases and 4 bases, with 15 bases remaining between them. The CDR3 runs to 14 residues. The chain links TRBV10-2 to TRBJ1-1; D possibly corresponds to TRBD1 (6 bases). The starting material was CD4+ or CD8+ T cells sorted from blood, obtained in a trial of the OX40 agonist ivuxolimab. The origin of this receptor is an adult with an advanced solid tumor such as melanoma, head and neck, liver or kidney cancer. This chain's CDR3 is CASRQGPTATEAFF. CDR3 DNA: TGCGCCAGCAGACAGGGTCCCACGGCCACTGAAGCTTTCTTT.